This TCR beta chain was sequenced in a study of blood T cell repertoires in COVID-19. Background on the study: Acute and convalescent COVID-19 samples came from the United States, Italy and Spain. PBMCs, B-cell-depleted T cells, or T cells provided the cDNA or gDNA that made up the material.

The Seattle patients, enrolled during active infection, were followed longitudinally. In the authors' workflow: Nucleated cell number was recorded as an estimate derived from reference gene primer amplification. Assay: immunoSEQ multiplex PCR; the TCRdb copy retains only in-frame clones and omits some. The DNA gave D and trimming, while V, J and clone size come from that table. Among some 350,000 clones listed, more than 75% were seen once. The junction had 4 bases not matched to a gene; V was cut back by 0 bases and J by 7 bases. From germline, CDR1 is LGHNA and CDR2 YNFKEQ. The CDR3 totals 16 residues.

The receptor comes from a woman aged 45-60 years with COVID-19, enrolled during active disease. The V call is TRBV4-2, the J call TRBJ2-5; 14 nucleotides align to TRBD2. What was sequenced was peripheral blood. CDR3 nucleotides: TGTGCCAGCAGCCAAGAAGGACTAGCGGGGGGTCGGACCCAGTACTTC. Encoded protein: CASSQEGLAGGRTQYF.